These 25 T cell receptor beta chains were all obtained from the same sample, sequenced in a study of T cell repertoires in cytomegalovirus infection. TCRdb reprocessed the reads with MiXCR, giving one entry per CDR3 protein. The top ten clones hold around 12% of a sample with about 830,000 distinct CDR3 sequences, around a third of them seen once. Antigens for these TCRs are unknown. Here the sequenced sample was cultured CD8+ T cells from PBMCs, taken from culture after CMV antigen stimulation. All receptors derive from a human donor in good health (CMV status not recorded). Some clones in this sample may be carry-over from other donors' samples.

This clonotype was counted ten times or more. V and J are TRBV7-8 and TRBJ2-5; no definite D call. Germline CDR1 is SGHVS and CDR2 is FQNEAQ. CDR3 size: 13 residues. The V end lost 5 bases, the J end lost 4 bases, and 11 bases lay between the germline ends. The CDR3 coding sequence is TGTGCCAGCAGCGCCGAGGTCGGAGAGACCCAGTACTTC. Its translation is CASSAEVGETQYF.

This CDR3 reads CASSDLGPSYNEQFF. The CDR3 region has the DNA TGCGCCAGCAGTGATCTGGGACCGAGCTACAATGAGCAGTTCTTC. The V gene is TRBV10-1, the J gene TRBJ2-1; D could derive from TRBD1 or TRBD2 (5 bases each). The CDR3 runs 15 residues. The V gene's germline CDR1 is WNHNN and CDR2 SYGVQD (reference sequence). The V end lost 3 bases, the J end lost 3 bases, and 12 bases lay between the germline ends.

This chain connects TRBV27 to TRBJ2-1, with 12 bases fitting TRBD2. CDR3 length equals 17 residues. Germline assignment: CDR1 MNHEY and CDR2 SMNVEV (reference sequence). V shed 7 bases and J 0 bases; nucleotides not matched to a gene: 7. CDR3 residues: CASNRLAGGSSYNEQFF. CDR3 coding DNA: TGTGCCAGCAACCGGCTAGCGGGGGGGAGCTCCTACAATGAGCAGTTCTTC.

Many counts were recorded for this clonotype. The chain is built from TRBV7-6 and TRBJ1-1; D is possibly TRBD1 (6 bases). CDR1 and CDR2 (germline): SGHVS, FNYEAQ. The CDR3 is 12 amino acids. V shed 2 bases and J shed 8 bases, with 9 bases lying between them. CDR3 in DNA: TGTGCCAGCAGCTTAAATAGGGGGGAAGCTTTCTTT. This encodes CASSLNRGEAFF.

The J gene is TRBJ1-6, the V gene TRBV6-8, with D perhaps TRBD1 (5 bases). The V gene's germline CDR1 is MNHGY and CDR2 SAAAGT. The V gene lost 6 bases and the J gene lost 7 bases, with 13 bases spanning the gap. The CDR3 has 14 residues. DNA of the CDR3: TGTGCCAGCAGCCGCGGACACGAAAATTCACCCCTCCACTTT. This codes for CASSRGHENSPLHF.

This clonotype was detected only a few times. The V gene is TRBV7-9, the J gene TRBJ2-1; TRBD2 matches at 10 bases. The CDR3 runs to 16 residues. The junction had 14 bases not matched to a gene; V was cut back by 5 bases and J by 10 bases. Germline V gives CDR1 SEHNR, CDR2 FQNEAQ (reference sequence). DNA of the CDR3: TGTGCCAGCAGCCCCCCGACAGCGGGGGGGGGAGACGAGCAGTTCTTC. Protein: CASSPPTAGGGDEQFF.

The table lists this clonotype with a few counts. The rearrangement links TRBV24-1 to TRBJ2-4; TRBD1 aligns across 9 bases. The germline V gene has CDR1 KGHDR and CDR2 SFDVKD. The CDR3 extends over 17 amino acids. V dropped 7 bases and J dropped 0; count of bases not matched to a gene: 9. CDR3 region: CATSYRTGAVAKNIQYF. Here the CDR3 DNA reads TGTGCCACCAGCTATCGGACAGGGGCCGTAGCCAAAAACATTCAGTACTTC.

V gene TRBV23-1 combines with J gene TRBJ2-7; D remains unclear. TRBV23-1 carries the ORF label, with uncertain function. CDR3 length: 15 residues. The V and J ends lost 9 bases and 1 base respectively, with 19 bases between them. CDR3 nucleotide sequence: TGCGCCAGAAATCCTTGGGGTTGTAAGTCCTACGAGCAGTACGTC. This translates into CARNPWGCKSYEQYV.

This clonotype was picked up many times. V and J are TRBV7-6 and TRBJ1-1, with D perhaps TRBD1 (5 bases). Looked up from germline, CDR1 is SGHVS and CDR2 is FNYEAQ. Trimming left V 5 bases short and J 4 bases short, with 8 bases between. CDR3 size: 12 residues. CDR3 nucleotides: TGTGCCAGCAGCCCCCAGGGCACTGAAGCTTTCTTT. Its protein is CASSPQGTEAFF.

J is TRBJ2-1 and V is TRBV20-1, with TRBD2 matching over 15 bases. The CDR3 covers 18 residues. Per the germline V gene, CDR1 is DFQATT and CDR2 is SNEGSKA (reference sequence). The V and J ends lost 3 bases and 6 bases, in that order; junction bases with no gene match: 12. CDR3 protein: CSARGPGTSGGPTNEQFF. CDR3 in DNA: TGCAGTGCTAGGGGTCCCGGGACTAGCGGGGGGCCCACCAATGAGCAGTTCTTC.

This clonotype was recorded at least ten times. This rearrangement joins TRBV7-2 to TRBJ2-1, with 9 bases lining up with TRBD2. With 3 bases clipped from V and 8 bases from J, the junction kept 11 bases outside the gene matches. The CDR3 spans 16 residues. In germline, CDR1 is SGHTA, CDR2 FQGNSA. In nucleotides, the CDR3 is TGTGCCAGCAGCTTTAGCGGGGGCGGGCCTACAGATGAGCAGTTCTTC. This codes for CASSFSGGGPTDEQFF.

The J gene is TRBJ2-2, the V gene TRBV6-6; the match to TRBD1 covers 7 bases. This CDR3 contains 16 residues. Germline-derived CDR1 and CDR2 are MNHNY and SVGAGI (reference sequence). V shed 6 bases and J 0 bases; nucleotides not matched to a gene: 7. The CDR3 coding sequence is TGTGCCAGCAGGGGCAGGGGGTCTACGAACACCGGGGAGCTGTTTTTT. Protein sequence: CASRGRGSTNTGELFF.

The chain employs TRBV5-5 and TRBJ1-1; TRBD1 matches 7 bases. The length of the CDR3 is 15 residues. Per germline, CDR1 SGHKS and CDR2 YYEKEE (reference sequence). V trimming: 2 bases; J trimming: 6 bases; junction bases outside the gene matches: 10. Here the CDR3 DNA reads TGTGCCAGCAGCTTCCATTGGGCAGGGGGTGCTGAAGCTTTCTTT. The encoded protein is CASSFHWAGGAEAFF. Complete variable domain (other parts from reference TRBV5-5 and TRBJ1-1): DAGVTQSPTHLIKTRGQQVTLRCSPISGHKSVSWYQQVLGQGPQFIFQYYEKEERGRGNFPDRFSARQFPNYSSELNVNALLLGDSALYLCASSFHWAGGAEAFFGQGTRLTVV.

The chain has TRBV7-9 and TRBJ1-1; maybe TRBD1 (6 bases). CDR3 size: 13 residues. Germline CDR1 reads SEHNR; CDR2 reads FQNEAQ (reference sequence). Trimming removed 5 bases from V and 5 bases from J, with 12 bases in between. CDR3 amino acids: CASSLGQRTEAFF. CDR3 coding DNA: TGTGCCAGCAGCCTTGGACAGCGGACTGAAGCTTTCTTT. Full variable domain (outside the CDR3, taken from reference TRBV7-9 and TRBJ1-1): DTGVSQNPRHKITKRGQNVTFRCDPISEHNRLYWYRQTLGQGPEFLTYFQNEAQLEKSRLLSDRFSAERPKGSFSTLEIQRTEQGDSAMYLCASSLGQRTEAFFGQGTRLTVV.

The rearrangement joins TRBV7-8 to TRBJ2-7, with TRBD1 as a possible D gene (5 bases). Germline lookup yields CDR1 SGHVS and CDR2 FQNEAQ. Deletions cut 5 bases from V and 2 bases from J, with 13 bases between. This CDR3 is 14 amino acids long. The DNA for the CDR3 is TGTGCCAGCAGCACCGGACAATCCCCCTACGAGCAGTACGTC. Translation gives CASSTGQSPYEQYV.

As for this clonotype: A read error may be the cause here, since a much bigger clone is one base away. The genes are TRBV6-1 and TRBJ2-1; 14 nucleotides align to TRBD2. This CDR3 spans 16 amino acids. The germline V gene encodes CDR1 MNHNS and CDR2 SASEGT. Here the CDR3 DNA reads TGTACCAGCAGTGATGGACTAGCGGGGGGATTCGATGAGCAGTTCTTC. Translation: CTSSDGLAGGFDEQFF.

The chain carries TRBV20-1 and TRBJ2-1, with 15 nucleotides matching TRBD2. Germline V gene lookup returns CDR1 DFQATT and CDR2 SNEGSKA (reference sequence). V lost 3 bases, J lost 8 bases, and 8 bases stayed unmatched. The CDR3 totals 16 residues. The CDR3 loop reads CSASDGLAGGPDEQFF. CDR3 nucleotide sequence: TGCAGTGCTAGTGATGGACTAGCGGGGGGGCCGGATGAGCAGTTCTTC.

This sequence joins TRBV12-5 and TRBJ2-1; 9 bases are a match to TRBD2. V lost 6 bases, J lost 3 bases, and 6 bases stayed unmatched. Per the germline V gene, CDR1 is LGHNT and CDR2 is FRNRAP. This CDR3 has 15 amino acids. This chain's CDR3 is CASGPGAGGYNEQFF. The CDR3 coding sequence is TGTGCTAGTGGCCCGGGAGCGGGGGGCTACAATGAGCAGTTCTTC. Looking up the rest from reference TRBV12-5 and TRBJ2-1 gives the full variable domain: DARVTQTPRHKVTEMGQEVTMRCQPILGHNTVFWYRQTMMQGLELLAYFRNRAPLDDSGMPKDRFSAEMPDATLATLKIQPSEPRDSAVYFCASGPGAGGYNEQFFGPGTRLTVL.

This clonotype was seen only a few times. The genes are TRBV10-3 and TRBJ2-7; D may match TRBD1 or TRBD2 (5 bases each). CDR3 size: 18 residues. Per the germline V gene, CDR1 is ENHRY and CDR2 is SYGVKD. V lost 5 bases, J lost 0 bases, and 23 bases lay in between. In nucleotides, the CDR3 is TGTGCCATCAGTCGTTTGATATCGGGGCCGCACCTCTCCTACGAGCAGTACTTC. Residues: CAISRLISGPHLSYEQYF.

The chain carries TRBV7-6 and TRBJ2-5; the D call may be TRBD1 or TRBD2 (5 bases each). The CDR3 runs 15 residues. The V gene lost 1 base and the J gene lost 1 base, with 10 bases spanning the gap. CDR1 SGHVS and CDR2 FNYEAQ come from the germline V gene. The CDR3 DNA reads TGTGCCAGCAGCTTAGGCCCGGGACGCCAAGAGACCCAGTACTTC. It yields the protein CASSLGPGRQETQYF.

CDR3 sequence: CASSSGLLRSNEQFF. DNA for the CDR3: TGTGCCAGCAGCTCGGGACTCCTACGCTCCAATGAGCAGTTCTTC. J is TRBJ2-1 and V is TRBV7-6; tentatively, D is TRBD2 (6 bases). Germline CDR1 is SGHVS and CDR2 is FNYEAQ. Between the trimmed V and J ends, which lost 4 bases and 6 bases, there was a span of 16 bases. CDR3 length: 15 amino acids.

V usage is TRBV29-1 and J usage is TRBJ1-2, with a possible D match to TRBD1 (5 bases). The germline V and J ends were trimmed by 3 bases and 2 bases, with 25 bases remaining between them. The CDR3 has 18 residues. Germline CDR1 is SQVTM and CDR2 is ANQGSEA. For the CDR3, the DNA is TGCAGCGTTGACGAACCTAGATTGGGGGACGGATTAAACTATGGCTACACCTTC. Translating it yields CSVDEPRLGDGLNYGYTF. Full variable domain (remainder filled in from reference TRBV29-1 and TRBJ1-2): SAVISQKPSRDICQRGTSLTIQCQVDSQVTMMFWYRQQPGQSLTLIATANQGSEATYESGFVIDKFPISRPNLTFSTLTVSNMSPEDSSIYLCSVDEPRLGDGLNYGYTFGSGTRLTVV.

The rearrangement joins TRBV6-1 to TRBJ1-2; maybe TRBD1 (5 bases). V lost 8 bases and J 3 bases, leaving 19 bases between the germline ends. This CDR3 region has 15 residues. Germline CDR1 and CDR2: MNHNS and SASEGT. Here the CDR3 reads CASRFSDKVYYGYTF. CDR3 DNA sequence: TGTGCCAGCCGATTTTCGGACAAGGTTTACTATGGCTACACCTTC.

In its sample, this clonotype was seen a few times. The J gene is TRBJ2-7, the V gene TRBV6-1; TRBD1 matches 7 bases. V shed 8 bases and J 4 bases; nucleotides not matched to a gene: 11. The CDR3 length is 14 residues. Germline V gene sequence: CDR1 MNHNS, CDR2 SASEGT. The CDR3 coding sequence is TGTGCCAGCTCCTGGGGTGCAGGGGGTTACGAGCAGTACGTC. Its translation: CASSWGAGGYEQYV.

This chain joins TRBV6-5 and TRBJ2-7; a weak D match, TRBD2 (5 bases). The V gene lost 5 bases and the J gene lost 4 bases, with 12 bases spanning the gap. From germline, CDR1 is MNHEY and CDR2 SVGAGI. The CDR3 sequence is 13 residues long. The CDR3 sequence is CASSPREGYEQYF. In DNA, the CDR3 is TGTGCCAGCAGTCCCCGGGAAGGGTACGAGCAGTACTTC.